The 19 T cell receptor beta chains below all came from one sample that was sequenced in a study of shared clonotypes between healthy human individuals. Assay used: immunoSEQ multiplex PCR; TCRdb lists only in-frame clones, some missing. The sample has about 700,000 clones, about 91% seen once. The naive CD8 subset, CD45RO-negative cells positively selected for CCR7, excluded terminally differentiated effector memory CD45RA+ cells. Sequences were obtained from naive CD8+ T cells sorted from blood. These receptors were obtained from a man younger than 40 in good health.

V gene TRBV5-1 combines with J gene TRBJ2-7, with 8 nucleotides matching TRBD1. V lost 6 bases to trimming and J lost 5 bases; unmatched junction nucleotides: 13. The CDR3 runs 15 residues. The germline gives CDR1 SGHRS, CDR2 YFSETQ. CDR3 nucleotide sequence: TGCGCCAGCACATCGGCCGGAACAGGGGGTGACGAGCAGTACTTC. It codes for CASTSAGTGGDEQYF.

The chain joins TRBV29-1 to TRBJ2-5, with D tentatively TRBD1 (5 bases). Germline V gene lookup returns CDR1 SQVTM and CDR2 ANQGSEA. The CDR3 is made up of 21 amino acids. V shed 0 bases and J shed 5 bases, with 34 bases lying between them. The CDR3 is CSVEDVRAARAQGVISETQYF. CDR3 nucleotide sequence: TGCAGCGTTGAAGATGTCCGCGCAGCCAGGGCCCAGGGCGTGATATCCGAGACCCAGTACTTC.

This chain links TRBV7-9 with TRBJ2-6, with no clear D. V lost 6 bases and J 0 bases, leaving 12 bases between the germline ends. Germline V gene sequence: CDR1 SEHNR, CDR2 FQNEAQ (reference sequence). This CDR3 has 16 residues. The CDR3 DNA sequence: TGTGCCAGCAGTTCGATTTTCCTCTCTGGGGCCAACGTCCTGACTTTC. It is translated as CASSSIFLSGANVLTF.

This clone was observed a single time. V gene TRBV19 combines with J gene TRBJ2-7; the match to TRBD2 covers 16 bases. The CDR3 loop spans 19 amino acids. CDR1 is LNHDA, CDR2 SQIVND, per germline (reference sequence). Unmatched junction bases numbered 9, after V lost 4 bases and J lost 0 bases. The CDR3: CASSTAGLAGGIFSYEQYF. The CDR3 nucleotides read TGTGCCAGTAGTACCGCGGGACTAGCGGGAGGGATCTTCTCCTACGAGCAGTACTTC.

This clone was found once. The chain links TRBV7-9 to TRBJ1-5; a possible D gene is TRBD1 (5 bases). The CDR3 loop spans 18 amino acids. V was trimmed by 1 base and J by 3 bases, leaving 19 bases between them. The V gene's germline CDR1 is SEHNR and CDR2 FQNEAQ (reference sequence). The CDR3 DNA reads TGTGCCAGCAGCTTAGGGCAGAACGAAGACAGCCTCAATCAGCCCCAGCATTTT. This codes for CASSLGQNEDSLNQPQHF.

The chain employs TRBV5-3 and TRBJ2-1, with 11 nucleotides matching TRBD2. TRBV5-3 is an ORF; its function is uncertain. There are 17 residues in the CDR3. The V and J ends lost 2 bases and 8 bases, in that order; junction bases with no gene match: 12. This chain's CDR3 is CARSFGTSGTPVHEQFF. CDR3 nucleotides: TGTGCCAGAAGCTTCGGGACTAGCGGAACTCCAGTACATGAGCAGTTCTTC.

This chain joins TRBV9 and TRBJ1-1; no reliable D call. CDR1 is SGDLS, CDR2 YYNGEE, per germline. This CDR3 has 13 amino acids. Trimming removed 4 bases at V and 4 bases at J, with 11 bases between. In nucleotides, the CDR3 is TGTGCCAGCAGCCCCGCGGTGGCCACTGAAGCTTTCTTT. This translates into CASSPAVATEAFF.

The chain links TRBV28 to TRBJ2-3, with a possible D match to TRBD2 (6 bases). V lost 1 base and J 7 bases, leaving 12 bases between the germline ends. CDR1 is MDHEN and CDR2 is SYDVKM in the germline V gene. The CDR3 is 14 residues long. CDR3 in amino acids: CASSLSGTGHTQYF. DNA for the CDR3: TGTGCCAGCAGTTTATCTGGGACTGGGCATACGCAGTATTTT.

J is TRBJ2-3 and V is TRBV2; tentative D call: TRBD2 (5 bases). Germline loops: CDR1 SNHLY, CDR2 FYNNEI. V gave up 8 bases and J gave up 6 bases, with 27 bases separating them. The CDR3 consists of 17 residues. The CDR3 DNA reads TGTGCCAGCCTTCCCGGACTGTCTTCCCTACAGTTGGATACGCAGTATTTT. Its protein is CASLPGLSSLQLDTQYF.

The V gene is TRBV9, the J gene TRBJ2-2, with D possibly being TRBD1 (5 bases). Trimming left V 2 bases short and J 9 bases short, with 14 bases between. CDR3 length: 14 amino acids. Germline V gives CDR1 SGDLS, CDR2 YYNGEE. The CDR3, as DNA: TGTGCCAGCAGCGTCCAAGGGGAAGAGAGGGAGCTGTTTTTT. Residues: CASSVQGEERELFF.

A single count supports this clone. This chain connects TRBV11-2 to TRBJ2-1, with TRBD2 identical over 10 bases. The CDR3 has 19 residues. With 0 bases clipped from V and 1 base from J, the junction kept 9 bases outside the gene matches. Germline V gene sequence: CDR1 SGHAT, CDR2 FQNNGV. The DNA for the CDR3 is TGTGCCAGCAGCTTAGAGGTAACTAGCGGGACCCCTTCCTACAATGAGCAGTTCTTC. Translation gives CASSLEVTSGTPSYNEQFF.

This chain joins TRBV5-1 and TRBJ2-3, with D perhaps TRBD2 (5 bases). Germline values: CDR1 SGHRS, CDR2 YFSETQ. This CDR3 spans 13 amino acids. Trimming removed 7 bases at V and 4 bases at J, with 13 bases between. This CDR3 is CASGHTAADTQYF. CDR3 sequence (DNA): TGCGCCAGCGGTCATACAGCGGCAGATACGCAGTATTTT.

Only a few counts were recorded for this clone. Other DNA sequences in this specimen translate into the identical CDR3. The V call is TRBV7-9, the J call TRBJ2-7; 7 bases line up with TRBD2. The germline gives CDR1 SEHNR, CDR2 FQNEAQ (reference sequence). The ends lost 5 bases at V and 4 bases at J; junction bases unmatched: 2. The CDR3 has 12 amino acids. The CDR3 loop reads CASSPGGYEQYF. CDR3 bases: TGTGCCAGCAGCCCCGGGGGGTACGAGCAGTACTTC.

The chain recombines TRBV7-8 with TRBJ2-7; no reliable D call. Germline CDR1 and CDR2: SGHVS and FQNEAQ. CDR3 length equals 13 residues. Trimming took off 1 base at V and 6 bases at J, with 10 bases between the two ends. The CDR3 DNA sequence: TGTGCCAGCAGCTTAGGTCGCGTTACCGAGCAGTACTTC. This gives the protein CASSLGRVTEQYF.

In nucleotides, the CDR3 is TGTGCCAGCAGCTCACGACTAGCGGGAGGGGCAGATACGCAGTATTTT. Protein sequence: CASSSRLAGGADTQYF. The rearrangement uses TRBV7-6 and TRBJ2-3; 14 nucleotides match TRBD2. With V trimmed by 4 bases and J by 4 bases, 4 bases remained unmatched. Germline V gives CDR1 SGHVS, CDR2 FNYEAQ. The CDR3 is 16 residues long.

The chain combines TRBV10-2 with TRBJ2-7; weak D call: TRBD1 (6 bases). The germline gives CDR1 WSHSY, CDR2 SAAADI. The germline V and J ends were trimmed by 9 bases and 3 bases, with 21 bases remaining between them. CDR3 length: 15 amino acids. In DNA form, the CDR3 reads TGCGCCAGTGTCGGGACACCGGATAACTACTACGAGCAGTACTTC. It encodes CASVGTPDNYYEQYF.

The chain is built from TRBV29-1 and TRBJ2-2; 7 bases are a match to TRBD2. The trim removed 7 bases at V and 5 bases at J, leaving 13 bases unmatched. Germline CDR1 SQVTM, CDR2 ANQGSEA. The CDR3 length is 15 residues. The CDR3 DNA is TGCAGCGCCCGAGTGGCGGGAGTGGATACCGGGGAGCTGTTTTTT. Translation gives CSARVAGVDTGELFF.

V is TRBV7-8 and J is TRBJ2-5; 11 bases align to TRBD2. In germline, CDR1 is SGHVS, CDR2 FQNEAQ. Germline trimming cut 1 base from V and 4 bases from J; bases unmatched to any gene: 11. This CDR3 region has 18 residues. CDR3: CASSLVEVSGRALETQYF. CDR3 nucleotide sequence: TGTGCCAGCAGCTTAGTCGAGGTTAGCGGGAGGGCCTTAGAGACCCAGTACTTC.

The sample holds one count of this clone. The chain links TRBV11-2 to TRBJ2-1; perhaps TRBD1 as D (5 bases). The CDR3 is 15 residues long. Germline CDR1 is SGHAT and CDR2 is FQNNGV. V dropped 0 bases and J dropped 4 bases, with 10 bases sitting between them. The CDR3 DNA reads as TGTGCCAGCAGCTTAGACACCCAGGGATACAATGAGCAGTTCTTC. Translation gives CASSLDTQGYNEQFF.